This T cell receptor (beta chain) was found in a study of T-cell reconstitution after alpha-beta-depleted transplantation in children. Comments on this clonotype: The antigen remains undetermined.

Unique molecular identifiers were built into the TCRbeta library. TCRdb ran MiXCR on the PCR reads and lists one entry per CDR3 protein. The table has 610,000 or so distinct CDR3 sequences, 27% seen once. General observations from the study: One year after transplant, T-cell counts and diversity came mostly from newly produced T cells. Several patients had high TCRbeta diversity at day 60; it came from surviving recipient T cells and thymic progenitors. After transplant, at about two months, alpha-beta T cells were reportedly derived from several hundred expanded graft clones.

The receptor's source is a boy less than two years old with Wiskott-Aldrich syndrome, due to receive a stem cell transplant. The material sequenced was PBMCs, taken before TCRalphabeta/CD19-depleted stem cell transplant.

The CDR3 coding sequence is TGCAGTGCCCCACGGACTAGCGGGAGAGGAGGGGACTACGAGCAGTACTTC. Translation: CSAPRTSGRGGDYEQYF. V usage is TRBV20-1 and J usage is TRBJ2-7; TRBD2 matches at 13 bases. The V segment lost 6 bases and the J segment 3 bases; nucleotides outside the gene matches: 14. The CDR3 covers 17 residues. The germline V gene encodes CDR1 DFQATT and CDR2 SNEGSKA (reference sequence).